This T cell receptor (beta chain) was documented in a study of CXCR3-negative and CXCR3-positive naive CD8 T cells. This CDR3 region has 11 residues. Germline V gives CDR1 SQVTM, CDR2 ANQGSEA. As to this clonotype: As yet, its antigen is unknown.

Whole-study findings and limits: The majority of assays used fresh PBMCs, and CXCR3 expression partially decreased after cryopreservation. Diversity was high in both naive subsets and much lower in memory cells. The study found more hydrophobic TRB CDR3s in CXCR3-positive naive cells than in CXCR3-negative naive cells.

5' RACE that incorporated UMI labels was used to prepare the TRB cDNA libraries. TCRdb re-called the 5' RACE reads, yielding one record per CDR3 amino acid sequence without DNA. This sample's clone table lists about 92,000 distinct CDR3 sequences. Every subset of CD8+ T cells was sorted in triplicate at 300,000 or so cells each. The source of this sequence is a human donor in good health. Some clones in this sample may be carry-over from other donors' samples. Sequenced input: naive CXCR3+ CD8+ T cells from blood. The subset here: CD45RO-CCR7+CD27+CD95- naive CD8+ T cells expressing CXCR3 (TNR3+). V and J are TRBV29-1 and TRBJ2-1; no DNA is available, so the TRBD2 call from TCRdb remains unchecked. CDR3 amino acids: CSAPSRPKQFF.